This passage covers 13 T cell receptor beta chains from one sample sequenced in a study of identical twins. TCRdb reprocessed the 5' RACE reads via MiXCR and lists one record per CDR3 protein. The sample includes a few hundred thousand distinct CDR3 sequences, about 9% of them seen just once. This sample also appeared in a second study, on yellow fever vaccine responses in identical twins.

Input material: CD8+ T cells sorted from blood. The source is a woman under 30 in good health.

Many counts were recorded for this clonotype. This rearrangement joins TRBV10-3 to TRBJ2-5, with unresolved D. Trimming took 8 bases from V and 5 from J, leaving 9 bases between them. The germline V gene has CDR1 ENHRY and CDR2 SYGVKD. The CDR3 spans 11 residues. CDR3 nucleotide sequence: TGTGCCATCTCTGGTGGGGAGACCCAGTACTTC. As protein: CAISGGETQYF.

The V and J genes are TRBV29-1 and TRBJ2-7; D is possibly TRBD1 (5 bases). The germline V and J ends were trimmed by 1 base and 2 bases, with 15 bases remaining between them. This CDR3 region has 15 residues. The germline V gene has CDR1 SQVTM and CDR2 ANQGSEA. CDR3 coding DNA: TGCAGCGTTGAAGGGACAATGAGTAACCCCTACGAGCAGTACTTC. This sequence encodes CSVEGTMSNPYEQYF.

The chain recombines TRBV15 with TRBJ1-4; weak D call: TRBD1 (5 bases). The ends were cut back, 5 bases at V and 1 base at J, with 29 bases in the middle. Germline CDR1 and CDR2: LNHNV and YYDKDF (reference sequence). CDR3 length equals 21 residues. CDR3 sequence: CATSPSEIGRLSQGTNEKLFF. CDR3 nucleotides: TGTGCCACCAGCCCAAGCGAAATCGGACGCTTATCCCAGGGAACTAATGAAAAACTGTTTTTT. Based on the CDR3 plus reference TRBV15 and TRBJ1-4, the full variable domain is DAMVIQNPRYQVTQFGKPVTLSCSQTLNHNVMYWYQQKSSQAPKLLFHYYDKDFNNEADTPDNFQSRRPNTSFCFLDIRSPGLGDTAMYLCATSPSEIGRLSQGTNEKLFFGSGTQLSVL.

This chain uses TRBV10-2 with TRBJ2-1; the match to TRBD2 covers 14 bases. V was pared by 5 bases and J by 5 bases, with 8 bases of the junction left unmatched. This CDR3 has 17 amino acids. Germline values: CDR1 WSHSY, CDR2 SAAADI. Here the CDR3 DNA reads TGCGCCAGCAGTAAAAGGACTAGCGGGAGGTGGGACAATGAGCAGTTCTTC. Translating gives CASSKRTSGRWDNEQFF.

In this sample, this clonotype turned up a few times. The V call is TRBV5-6, the J call TRBJ1-2, with 10 bases identical to TRBD1. This CDR3 is 16 amino acids long. V lost 0 bases and J lost 4; bases outside the gene matches: 6. The V gene's germline CDR1 is SGHDT and CDR2 YYEEEE. The CDR3 is CASSLGTGGSVYGYTF. CDR3 in DNA: TGTGCCAGCAGCTTGGGGACAGGGGGAAGTGTCTATGGCTACACCTTC. Drawing the rest from reference TRBV5-6 and TRBJ1-2, the complete variable domain is DAGVTQSPTHLIKTRGQQVTLRCSPKSGHDTVSWYQQALGQGPQFIFQYYEEEERQRGNFPDRFSGHQFPNYSSELNVNALLLGDSALYLCASSLGTGGSVYGYTFGSGTRLTVV.

This clonotype was counted once. A much larger clone differs by one base, so this may be a read error. The chain has TRBV28 and TRBJ2-5; 9 bases are a match to TRBD2. The CDR3 loop spans 15 amino acids. Germline V gives CDR1 MDHEN, CDR2 SYDVKM. The CDR3 region is CASSKRGASVEIQYF. The CDR3 coding sequence is TGTGCCAGCAGTAAGCGGGGGGCGAGCGTGGAGATCCAGTACTTC.

At least ten counts were recorded for this clonotype. This chain connects TRBV7-9 to TRBJ2-1; D uncertain. In germline, CDR1 is SEHNR, CDR2 FQNEAQ (reference sequence). Trimming removed 4 bases at V and 2 bases at J, with 6 bases between. The CDR3 is 13 amino acids. DNA for the CDR3: TGTGCCAGCAGCTCATCAACCTACAATGAGCAGTTCTTC. It codes for CASSSSTYNEQFF.

This clonotype has just a few counts. The V gene is TRBV27, the J gene TRBJ2-7; 7 positions match TRBD2. The germline V gene has CDR1 MNHEY and CDR2 SMNVEV (reference sequence). This CDR3 has 13 residues. V shed 2 bases, J shed 3 bases, and the junction held 1 base outside the gene matches. The chain's CDR3 is CASSLGTNYEQYF. The CDR3 DNA reads TGTGCCAGCAGTTTAGGGACTAACTACGAGCAGTACTTC.

This clonotype was counted a few times. The chain joins TRBV20-1 to TRBJ2-7; D possibly corresponds to TRBD1 (5 bases). Germline V gene lookup returns CDR1 DFQATT and CDR2 SNEGSKA (reference sequence). The CDR3 runs 14 residues. V was trimmed by 0 bases and J by 0 bases, leaving 9 bases between them. CDR3 protein: CSARDWGPSYEQYF. CDR3 bases: TGCAGTGCTAGAGATTGGGGCCCCTCCTACGAGCAGTACTTC.

This clonotype was detected only a few times. This rearrangement joins TRBV4-1 to TRBJ2-7, with TRBD2 as a possible D gene (5 bases). The germline gives CDR1 MGHRA, CDR2 YSYEKL. This CDR3 is 16 amino acids long. V shed 4 bases and J shed 2 bases, with 18 bases lying between them. This CDR3 is CASSPTAGVGAYEQYF. CDR3 nucleotide sequence: TGCGCCAGCAGCCCTACTGCCGGGGTTGGCGCCTACGAGCAGTACTTC.

This chain uses TRBV10-3 with TRBJ2-7; the D is unclear. The CDR3 length is 11 residues. CDR1 and CDR2 (germline): ENHRY, SYGVKD. V gave up 6 bases and J gave up 7 bases, with 10 bases separating them. This chain's CDR3 is CAIRAMEEQYF. DNA for the CDR3: TGTGCCATCAGGGCGATGGAAGAGCAGTACTTC.

This chain links TRBV29-1 with TRBJ2-7; D unresolved. V dropped 8 bases and J dropped 3 bases, with 14 bases sitting between them. The germline CDR1 and CDR2 sequences are SQVTM and ANQGSEA. The CDR3 contains 12 residues. CDR3 in amino acids: CSTMGSYYEQYF. The CDR3 DNA reads TGCAGCACCATGGGCAGTTACTACGAGCAGTACTTC.

This clonotype came up a few times. The chain combines TRBV3-1 with TRBJ1-1; no reliable D call. This CDR3 is 18 amino acids long. Trimming stripped 4 bases from V and 1 base from J, with 22 bases between. Germline CDR1 is LGHDT and CDR2 is YNNKEL (reference sequence). DNA of the CDR3: TGTGCCAGCAGCCCCCGCGCCCTAGGAGGCGGCCCGAACACTGAAGCTTTCTTT. Translated, it gives CASSPRALGGGPNTEAFF.